What follows are 7 T cell receptor beta chains derived from one specimen sequenced in a study of regulatory T cells in long-lasting Graves disease. The time point denotes: persistent/refractory GD, antithyroid drugs over 5 years with positive TRAb. PBMC RNA was the source of the TCR library. The authors built TCR beta libraries using iRepertoire HTBI primers and Arm-PCR of CDR3 regions. Each CDR3 protein gets one entry after TCRdb re-called the multiplex PCR reads with MiXCR. The sample consists of 400,000 to 500,000 distinct CDR3 sequences, roughly 23% of them appearing once. Sequenced here: peripheral blood mononuclear cells (PBMCs), sampled when the disease was refractory, from a patient treated with antithyroid drugs. The receptors here all came from a female donor with Graves disease.

This clonotype showed up just a few times. The germline gene is not matched at one end of the junction; a read error may be the cause. The chain couples TRBV7-2 to TRBJ2-4; 9 bases line up with TRBD1. CDR3 length equals 13 residues. The germline V gene has CDR1 SGHTA and CDR2 FQGNSA. The CDR3 region is CASSPRPGQGTHF. Written as DNA, the CDR3 is TGTGCCAGCAGCCCTAGACCGGGACAGGGTACGCACTTC. Full variable domain (outside the CDR3, taken from reference TRBV7-2 and TRBJ2-4): GAGVSQSPSNKVTEKGKDVELRCDPISGHTALYWYRQSLGQGLEFLIYFQGNSAPDKSGLPSDRFSAERTGGSVSTLTIQRTQQEDSAVYLCASSPRPGQGTHFGAGTRLSVL.

This clonotype occurred a few times. CDR3 amino acids: CSARDQGGDGYTF. In DNA form, the CDR3 reads TGCAGTGCTAGAGATCAGGGGGGGGATGGCTACACCTTC. J is TRBJ1-2 and V is TRBV20-1, with 7 positions matching TRBD1. Per germline, CDR1 DFQATT and CDR2 SNEGSKA (reference sequence). There are 13 residues in the CDR3. The J segment lost 6 bases and the V segment lost 0 bases, leaving 4 bases of the junction unmatched.

The CDR3 region has the DNA TGTGCCTGGAGTCCAGGGTTGGGCACAGATACGCAGTATTTT. Residues: CAWSPGLGTDTQYF. The chain recombines TRBV30 with TRBJ2-3; D might be TRBD1 (5 bases). CDR1 is GTSNPN and CDR2 is SVGIG in the germline V gene (reference sequence). Trimming took off 2 bases at V and 1 base at J, with 10 bases between the two ends. The CDR3 sequence is 14 residues long. The full variable domain, in which reference TRBV30 and TRBJ2-3 provide the parts outside the CDR3, is SQTIHQWPATLVQPVGSPLSLECTVEGTSNPNLYWYRQAAGRGLQLLFYSVGIGQISSEVPQNLSASRPQDRQFILSSKKLLLSDSGFYLCAWSPGLGTDTQYFGPGTRLTVL.

This clonotype came up many times. The chain carries TRBV7-9 and TRBJ2-4, with TRBD1 identical over 8 bases. The CDR3 spans 15 residues. The trim removed 1 base at V and 1 base at J, leaving 0 bases unmatched. Germline CDR1 and CDR2: SEHNR and FQNEAQ (reference sequence). CDR3 sequence (DNA): TGTGCCAGCAGCTTAGGGGACAGGGCCAAAAACATTCAGTACTTC. Its translation is CASSLGDRAKNIQYF.

This clonotype was counted many times. As DNA, the CDR3 is TGCAGTGCTATGGGGAACACCGGGGAGCTGTTTTTT. It translates to CSAMGNTGELFF. V and J are TRBV20-1 and TRBJ2-2; the D is unclear. CDR3 length: 12 residues. Germline assignment: CDR1 DFQATT and CDR2 SNEGSKA (reference sequence). The V end lost 4 bases, the J end lost 1 base, and 4 bases lay between the germline ends.

This clonotype has a count of ten or more. CDR3 in amino acids: CSANYKNTGELFF. For the CDR3, the DNA is TGCAGTGCTAACTACAAGAACACCGGGGAGCTGTTTTTT. The chain is built from TRBV20-1 and TRBJ2-2; D is uncertain. Germline V lookup: CDR1 DFQATT, CDR2 SNEGSKA (reference sequence). V dropped 4 bases and J dropped 1 base, with 7 bases sitting between them. This CDR3 region has 13 residues.

This clonotype was seen many times. The V gene is TRBV20-1, the J gene TRBJ2-5; perhaps TRBD2 as D (5 bases). The CDR3 runs to 15 residues. The V gene lost 0 bases and the J gene lost 0 bases, with 11 bases spanning the gap. Germline-derived CDR1 and CDR2 are DFQATT and SNEGSKA (reference sequence). This chain's CDR3 is CSARESSWYQETQYF. CDR3 sequence (DNA): TGCAGTGCTAGAGAATCTAGCTGGTACCAAGAGACCCAGTACTTC.